The rows below give T cell receptor beta chains drawn from one sample of a study of blood T cells in healthy people across ages. Using its own MiXCR run on the 5' RACE reads, TCRdb lists one record per CDR3 protein. The table records 1,300,000 or so distinct CDR3 sequences, 59% of them present only once. Sequenced: blood. The receptors here all came from a man between 18 and 29 years old in good health. The CDR3 runs from the conserved cysteine through the conserved F or W. D genes are given only for firm matches. Rows may omit the clone size; those that give it use once, few, many or a size class.

j_call,clone_size,v_call,d_call,cdr3_aa,cdr3_nt
TRBJ2-5,NA,TRBV2,NA,CASLLVASVRTQYF,TGTGCCAGCCTCCTCGTAGCTAGTGTGAGGACCCAGTACTTC
TRBJ2-3,NA,TRBV20-1,TRBD2,CSAEKREGLSTDTQYF,TGCAGTGCCGAGAAGCGGGAGGGCCTCAGCACAGATACGCAGTATTTT
TRBJ2-7,NA,TRBV28,NA,CASREDFYEQYF,TGTGCCAGCAGGGAGGACTTTTACGAGCAGTACTTC
TRBJ2-7,few,TRBV7-2,NA,CASSLSVMGRALSYEQYF,TGTGCCAGCAGCTTATCAGTTATGGGGCGGGCCCTCTCCTACGAGCAGTACTTC
TRBJ1-1,NA,TRBV15,TRBD1,CATSRDRGSNTEAFF,TGTGCCACCAGCAGGGACAGGGGGTCGAACACTGAAGCTTTCTTT
TRBJ2-4,few,TRBV30,NA,CAWRRVQNIQYF,TGTGCCTGGAGGAGGGTCCAAAACATTCAGTACTTC
TRBJ1-2,NA,TRBV6-6,NA,CASTQRGGDTGYTF,TGTGCCAGCACCCAACGGGGGGGAGATACAGGCTACACCTTC
TRBJ2-3,NA,TRBV5-1,TRBD2,CASSSVTSGGYTDTQYF,TGCGCCAGCAGCTCCGTGACTAGCGGGGGCTACACAGATACGCAGTATTTT
TRBJ1-1,NA,TRBV5-6,NA,CASSLDLGEAFF,TGTGCCAGCAGTTTGGACTTGGGTGAAGCTTTCTTT
TRBJ1-1,once,TRBV5-1,NA,CASSLALGWTEAFF,TGCGCCAGCAGCTTGGCCTTGGGGTGGACTGAAGCTTTCTTT
TRBJ2-3,once,TRBV5-1,TRBD2,CASSLDLAGDTDTQYF,TGCGCCAGCAGCTTGGACCTAGCGGGAGACACAGATACGCAGTATTTT
TRBJ2-7,NA,TRBV20-1,TRBD1,CSAGSRGLVAYEQYF,TGCAGTGCTGGAAGCAGGGGGCTCGTGGCCTACGAGCAGTACTTC
TRBJ2-3,few,TRBV24-1,NA,CATSDGSTDTQYF,TGTGCCACCAGTGACGGAAGCACAGATACGCAGTATTTT
TRBJ2-7,NA,TRBV5-1,NA,CASSLGVRGIYEQYF,TGCGCCAGCAGCTTGGGGGTCCGGGGGATCTACGAGCAGTACTTC
TRBJ1-2,NA,TRBV5-5,NA,CASTDTPGDNYGYTF,TGTGCCAGCACCGATACTCCCGGGGACAACTATGGCTACACCTTC
TRBJ2-7,NA,TRBV7-2,NA,CASSLEGGNYPYEQYF,TGTGCCAGCAGCTTAGAGGGGGGGAACTACCCGTACGAGCAGTACTTC
TRBJ2-3,NA,TRBV20-1,NA,CSASMTWASVTDTQYF,TGCAGTGCTAGCATGACGTGGGCTTCAGTGACAGATACGCAGTATTTT
TRBJ2-5,NA,TRBV11-1,NA,CASSLIGPSVETQYF,TGTGCCAGCAGCCTAATAGGTCCGTCGGTAGAGACCCAGTACTTC
TRBJ2-7,NA,TRBV20-1,TRBD1,CSAREGQKIPYEQYF,TGCAGTGCTAGAGAGGGACAGAAGATTCCTTACGAGCAGTACTTC
TRBJ2-5,NA,TRBV19,NA,CASSMRGDKETQYF,TGTGCCAGTAGTATGAGAGGGGACAAAGAGACCCAGTACTTC
TRBJ2-4,once,TRBV12-3/TRBV12-4,TRBD2,CASRPAGGLFDEQYF,TGTGCCAGCAGACCAGCGGGGGGGCTTTTCGATGAGCAGTACTTC
TRBJ2-5,NA,TRBV7-2,TRBD2,CASSRGVGNLARETQYF,TGTGCCAGCAGTCGGGGGGTCGGCAACCTGGCTAGGGAGACCCAGTACTTC
TRBJ2-7,NA,TRBV11-2,NA,CASSLGVGGNQYF,TGTGCCAGCAGCTTAGGGGTGGGAGGTAACCAGTACTTC
TRBJ2-7,NA,TRBV27,TRBD1,CASSTQGQGVTYEQYF,TGTGCCAGCAGTACCCAGGGACAGGGGGTAACCTACGAGCAGTACTTC
TRBJ1-2,NA,TRBV5-1,NA,CASSLDGPYYGYTF,TGCGCCAGCAGCCTGGACGGACCCTACTATGGCTACACCTTC
TRBJ2-1,few,TRBV15,NA,CATSRDVGAGEQFF,TGTGCCACCAGCAGAGATGTAGGGGCTGGTGAGCAGTTCTTC
TRBJ2-1,once,TRBV4-1,NA,CASSRPGPSEQFF,TGCGCCAGCAGCCGACCGGGGCCCAGTGAGCAGTTCTTC
TRBJ2-7,few,TRBV4-1,NA,CASSPSGPNEQYF,TGCGCCAGCAGCCCCTCGGGACCGAACGAGCAGTACTTC
TRBJ2-7,NA,TRBV6-5,NA,CASSPPSPLWEQYF,TGTGCCAGCAGTCCCCCTAGCCCCTTGTGGGAGCAGTACTTC
TRBJ2-5,NA,TRBV2,NA,CASRADVEETQYF,TGTGCCAGCCGTGCGGACGTAGAGGAGACCCAGTACTTC
TRBJ2-7,NA,TRBV27,TRBD2,CASKHAGATYEQYF,TGTGCCAGCAAGCACGCGGGAGCAACGTACGAGCAGTACTTC
TRBJ2-7,NA,TRBV6-2/TRBV6-3,NA,CASSYGLAVEQYF,TGTGCCAGCAGTTACGGCCTCGCGGTTGAGCAGTACTTC
TRBJ2-5,NA,TRBV10-3,TRBD1,CATLRQGAETQYF,TGTGCCACGCTGAGACAGGGGGCGGAGACCCAGTACTTC
TRBJ2-7,NA,TRBV5-1,NA,CASSAQGPPSYEQYF,TGCGCCAGCAGCGCGCAGGGACCTCCGTCCTACGAGCAGTACTTC
TRBJ2-5,NA,TRBV20-1,NA,CSARDPGKGVEETQYF,TGCAGTGCTAGAGATCCGGGCAAGGGAGTGGAGGAGACCCAGTACTTC
TRBJ1-2,NA,TRBV6-2/TRBV6-3,NA,CDSSYLFEEDGYTF,TGTGACAGCAGTTATTTATTCGAGGAGGACGGCTACACCTTC
TRBJ2-3,NA,TRBV11-3,NA,CASSYERDTQYF,TGTGCCAGCAGCTACGAGAGGGATACGCAGTATTTT
TRBJ1-1,NA,TRBV20-1,TRBD1,CSARDPDRGHGNTEAFF,TGCAGTGCTAGAGATCCGGACAGGGGGCACGGGAACACTGAAGCTTTCTTT
TRBJ1-2,few,TRBV20-1,NA,CSARVQGSGGYTF,TGCAGTGCTAGAGTTCAGGGGTCAGGTGGCTACACCTTC
TRBJ1-4,NA,TRBV28,TRBD1,CASSLVTGGWSNEKLFF,TGTGCCAGCAGTTTAGTGACAGGGGGCTGGTCTAATGAAAAACTGTTTTTT
TRBJ1-2,NA,TRBV15,TRBD1,CATSSYRGEFDHGYTF,TGTGCCACCAGCAGCTACAGGGGGGAATTCGACCATGGCTACACCTTC
TRBJ2-2,NA,TRBV5-1,NA,CASSFGGGLFF,TGCGCCAGCAGCTTCGGAGGGGGGCTGTTTTTT
TRBJ2-5,NA,TRBV7-2,NA,CASSLDAGTETQYF,TGTGCCAGCAGCTTAGACGCAGGGACAGAGACCCAGTACTTC
TRBJ1-1,NA,TRBV6-5,TRBD1,CASSLRWDRDLNTEAFF,TGTGCCAGCAGCTTACGATGGGACAGGGATTTGAACACTGAAGCTTTCTTT
TRBJ1-6,few,TRBV2,NA,CASSEGNYNSPLHF,TGTGCCAGCAGTGAGGGCAATTATAATTCACCCCTCCACTTT
TRBJ2-3,NA,TRBV24-1,NA,CATRETGTDTQYF,TGTGCCACCAGAGAGACTGGCACAGATACGCAGTATTTT
TRBJ2-1,NA,TRBV7-9,NA,CASSGGRGDYNEQFF,TGTGCCAGCAGCGGGGGGAGGGGGGATTACAATGAGCAGTTCTTC
TRBJ2-5,NA,TRBV21-1,NA,CTSSPKERVRQTQYF,TGTACCAGCAGCCCAAAGGAAAGGGTACGACAGACCCAGTACTTC